This entry is about one T cell receptor beta chain. Its matching antigen is unknown. These data originate in a study of cytomegalovirus exposure and HLA in healthy donors. Overall study findings and caveats: An Asian-associated ancestry cluster reportedly showed fewer N-insertions than the approximately 670-donor mean in a later analysis. When analyzed later, a missense DCLRE1C variant was found to be linked to TCR beta V- and J-gene trimming. Exclusion as indistinguishable affected some V segments, including TRBV6-2 and TRBV6-3.

In germline, CDR1 is LGHNA, CDR2 YSLEER. Trimming pared 0 bases from V and 1 base from J, leaving 13 bases between. The CDR3 extends over 16 amino acids. The primer mix had 60 Vbeta and 13 Jbeta primers. Assay: immunoSEQ multiplex PCR; the TCRdb copy retains only in-frame clones and omits some. Here the sample spans about 300,000 clones, 86% being singletons. Sequencing was carried out using PBMCs. The rearrangement joins TRBV4-3 to TRBJ2-7, with D maybe TRBD1 (5 bases). The origin of this receptor is a man aged 35-49 years in good health and CMV-seropositive. The CDR3 region is CASSQDAQGRSYEQYF. The CDR3 DNA reads as TGCGCCAGCAGCCAAGATGCGCAGGGTAGGTCCTACGAGCAGTACTTC.